This T cell receptor beta chain was recovered during a study of patients and donors after allogeneic stem cell transplantation. Germline assignment: CDR1 SGHAT and CDR2 FQNNGV. V lost 5 bases to trimming and J lost 6 bases; unmatched junction nucleotides: 5. The CDR3 is made up of 15 amino acids. Each CDR3 protein is one row after TCRdb ran MiXCR on the RT-PCR reads. The sample includes about 110,000 distinct CDR3 sequences, over 30% seen only once; the top ten take around 25%. The source material was blood, either unsorted or a sorted T cell fraction (not recorded which). J is TRBJ2-1 and V is TRBV11-2; the match to TRBD2 covers 12 bases. This TCR was sampled from a human donor who was either an allogeneic HSCT recipient or a stem cell or donor lymphocyte infusion donor (not recorded which). It is not recorded whose cells these are; they may come from a transplant donor. CDR3 loop: CASSKTSGSPNEQFF. CDR3 bases: TGTGCCAGCAGCAAGACTAGCGGGAGCCCCAATGAGCAGTTCTTC. The whole variable domain, filled in from reference TRBV11-2 and TRBJ2-1, reads EAGVAQSPRYKIIEKRQSVAFWCNPISGHATLYWYQQILGQGPKLLIQFQNNGVVDDSQLPKDRFSAERLKGVDSTLKIQPAKLEDSAVYLCASSKTSGSPNEQFFGPGTRLTVL.